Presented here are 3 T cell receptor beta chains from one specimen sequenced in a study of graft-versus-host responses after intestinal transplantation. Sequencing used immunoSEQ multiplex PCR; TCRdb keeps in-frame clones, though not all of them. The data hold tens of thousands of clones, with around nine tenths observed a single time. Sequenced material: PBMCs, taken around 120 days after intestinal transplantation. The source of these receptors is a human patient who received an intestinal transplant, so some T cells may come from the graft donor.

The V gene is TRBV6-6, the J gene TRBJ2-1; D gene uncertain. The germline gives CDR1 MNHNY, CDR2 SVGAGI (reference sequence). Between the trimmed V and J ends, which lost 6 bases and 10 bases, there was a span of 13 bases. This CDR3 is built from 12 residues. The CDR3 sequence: CASSKGSLEQFF. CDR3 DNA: TGTGCCAGCAGCAAAGGATCTCTAGAGCAGTTCTTC.

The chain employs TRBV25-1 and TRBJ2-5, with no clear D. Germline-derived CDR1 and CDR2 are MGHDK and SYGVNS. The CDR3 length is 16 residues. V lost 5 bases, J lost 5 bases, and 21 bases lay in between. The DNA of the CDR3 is TGTGCCAGCAGTTCTCTCTGGGTGGACGAGGTTGAGACCCAGTACTTC. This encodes CASSSLWVDEVETQYF.

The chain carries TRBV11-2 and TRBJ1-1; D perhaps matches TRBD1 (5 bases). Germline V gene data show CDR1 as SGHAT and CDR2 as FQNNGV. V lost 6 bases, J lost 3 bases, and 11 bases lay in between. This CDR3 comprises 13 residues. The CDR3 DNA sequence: TGTGCCAGCAGTTTGGTGGGGGACACTGAAGCTTTCTTT. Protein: CASSLVGDTEAFF.